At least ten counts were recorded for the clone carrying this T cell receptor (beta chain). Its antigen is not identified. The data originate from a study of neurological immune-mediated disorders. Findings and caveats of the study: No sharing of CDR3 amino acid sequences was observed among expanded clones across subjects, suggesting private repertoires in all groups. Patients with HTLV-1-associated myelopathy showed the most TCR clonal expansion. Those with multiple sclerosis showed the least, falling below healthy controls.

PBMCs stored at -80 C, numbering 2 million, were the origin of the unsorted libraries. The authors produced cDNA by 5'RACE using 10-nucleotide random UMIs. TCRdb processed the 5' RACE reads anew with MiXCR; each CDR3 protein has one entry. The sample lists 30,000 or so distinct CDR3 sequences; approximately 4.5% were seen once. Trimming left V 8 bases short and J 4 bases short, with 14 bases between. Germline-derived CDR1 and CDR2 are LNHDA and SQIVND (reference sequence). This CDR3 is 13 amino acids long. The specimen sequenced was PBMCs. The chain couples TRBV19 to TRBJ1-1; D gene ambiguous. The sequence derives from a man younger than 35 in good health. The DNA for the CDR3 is TGTGCCAGTCGAATAGGGTTGGGCACTGAAGCTTTCTTT. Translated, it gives CASRIGLGTEAFF.